This TCR beta chain was found in a study of breast tumors, draining lymph nodes, adjacent tissues. Study conclusions and caveats: Compared with lymph nodes, tumors were less diverse; compared with nontumor tissue, more. Luminal-like breast cancer showed significantly higher tumor–nontumor repertoire similarity than basal-like. That most tumor T cells come from lymph nodes remained unproven.

A remark on this clonotype: The antigen is unknown.

TCRdb recomputed calls from the multiplex PCR reads with MiXCR, one row per CDR3 protein. This sample has 30,000 to 40,000 distinct CDR3 sequences; about 60% occur once, and the top ten carry roughly 18%. From germline, CDR1 is SGHTA and CDR2 FQGNSA. CDR3 length: 15 residues. V was clipped by 6 bases and J by 1 base; unmatched bases: 8. This sequence was found in a female donor with breast cancer. Some clones in this sample may be carry-over from other donors' samples. Material: breast tumor tissue. The V call is TRBV7-2, the J call TRBJ2-7; the match to TRBD1 covers 8 bases. The CDR3 DNA reads as TGTGCCAGCAGACCCGGGACAGGTTATTCCTACGAGCAGTACTTC. It yields the protein CASRPGTGYSYEQYF.